This TCR beta chain is drawn from a study of cytotoxic CD8 clonotypes in ibrutinib-treated CLL. Turning to the study itself: Among the patients, around ten presented as relapsed/refractory and roughly 14 as treatment-naive; 17 showed unmutated IGHV. Response samples were obtained once patients had received a median around twelve months of treatment, range 6 to 36. Samples showed on average around 230,000 productive templates and 94,082 productive rearrangements.

Regarding this clone: Its antigen remains unknown.

Whole-study results and caveats: Higher clonality was seen at ibrutinib response and a return toward baseline at progression.

The data were produced by immunoSEQ multiplex PCR, yet TCRdb's version contains in-frame clones alone and is incomplete. This table has approximately 70,000 clones, less than 95% appearing once. This CDR3 is built from 13 residues. Deletions cut 7 bases from V and 3 bases from J, with 13 bases between. CDR1 and CDR2 (germline): MNHNS, SASEGT. The chain couples TRBV6-1 to TRBJ2-7; D unclear. The receptor comes from a human donor with chronic lymphocytic leukemia. The specimen comprised PBMCs, sampled after 12 months of ibrutinib treatment. CDR3 sequence: CASNTSPGYEQYF. In DNA form, the CDR3 reads TGTGCCAGCAATACGTCTCCTGGCTACGAGCAGTACTTC.